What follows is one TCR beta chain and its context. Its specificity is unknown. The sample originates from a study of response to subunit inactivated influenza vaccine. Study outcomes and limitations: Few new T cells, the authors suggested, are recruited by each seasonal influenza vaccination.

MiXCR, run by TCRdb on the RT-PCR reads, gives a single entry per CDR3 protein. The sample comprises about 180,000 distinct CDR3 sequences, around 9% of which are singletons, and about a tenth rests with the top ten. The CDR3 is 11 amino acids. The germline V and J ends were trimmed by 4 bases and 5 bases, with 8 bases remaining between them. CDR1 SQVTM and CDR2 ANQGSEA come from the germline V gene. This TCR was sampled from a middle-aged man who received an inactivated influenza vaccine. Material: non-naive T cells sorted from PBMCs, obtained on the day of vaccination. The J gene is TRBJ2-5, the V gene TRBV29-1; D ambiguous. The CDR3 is CSVASQETQYF. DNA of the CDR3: TGCAGCGTTGCCAGTCAGGAGACCCAGTACTTC.